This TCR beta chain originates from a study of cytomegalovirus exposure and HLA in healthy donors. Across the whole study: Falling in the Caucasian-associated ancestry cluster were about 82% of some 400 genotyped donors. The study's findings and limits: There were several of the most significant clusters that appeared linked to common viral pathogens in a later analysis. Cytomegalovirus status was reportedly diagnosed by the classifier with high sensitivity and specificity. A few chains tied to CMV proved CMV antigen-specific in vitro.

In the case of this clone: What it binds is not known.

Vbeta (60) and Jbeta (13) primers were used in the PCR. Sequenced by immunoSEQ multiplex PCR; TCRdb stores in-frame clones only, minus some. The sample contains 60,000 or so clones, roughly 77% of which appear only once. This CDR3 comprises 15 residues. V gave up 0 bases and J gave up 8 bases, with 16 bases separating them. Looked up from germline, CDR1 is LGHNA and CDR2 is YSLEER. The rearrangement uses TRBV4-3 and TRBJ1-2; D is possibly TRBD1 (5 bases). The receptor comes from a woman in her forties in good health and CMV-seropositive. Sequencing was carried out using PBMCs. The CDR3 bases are TGCGCCAGCAGCCAAGATGGCCAGGGCGATCTCGGCTACACCTTC. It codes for CASSQDGQGDLGYTF.